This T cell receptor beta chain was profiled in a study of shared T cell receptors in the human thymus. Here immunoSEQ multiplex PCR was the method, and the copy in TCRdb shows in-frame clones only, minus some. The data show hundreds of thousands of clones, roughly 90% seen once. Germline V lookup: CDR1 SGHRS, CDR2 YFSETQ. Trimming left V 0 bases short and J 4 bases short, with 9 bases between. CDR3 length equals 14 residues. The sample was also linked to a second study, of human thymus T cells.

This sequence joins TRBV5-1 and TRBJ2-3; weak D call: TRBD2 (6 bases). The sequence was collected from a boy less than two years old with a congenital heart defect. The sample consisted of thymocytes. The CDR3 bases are TGCGCCAGCAGCTTGGACGGGAGTCCAGATACGCAGTATTTT. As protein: CASSLDGSPDTQYF.